This TCR beta chain was observed in a study of PD-1 and CTLA-4 blockade in melanoma. Produced via immunoSEQ multiplex PCR; TCRdb's table is partial and in-frame only. The repertoire holds 28,000 or so clones, with under 95% as singletons. The CDR3 has 15 residues. With 3 bases removed from V and 0 bases from J, the gap between germline ends came to 9 bases. Looked up from germline, CDR1 is LNHNV and CDR2 is YYDKDF (reference sequence). The genes are TRBV15 and TRBJ1-3; D not resolved. Sequenced material: CD8+ T cells from peripheral blood, taken from a patient given anti-PD-1 treatment. The TCR originated in a human donor with melanoma. Here the CDR3 DNA reads TGTGCCACCAGCAGTTCCTCGAGCTCTGGAAACACCATATATTTT. Its protein is CATSSSSSSGNTIYF.